Following are 2 T cell receptor beta chains from one sample sequenced in a study of siplizumab effects on memory and regulatory T cells. Profiled with immunoSEQ multiplex PCR; TCRdb holds only in-frame clones, not every one. The sample lists roughly 82,000 clones, about nine tenths occurring once. Sequencing was done on a sample of Tregs sorted from blood. All receptors come from a human donor in good health.

The chain carries TRBV5-4 and TRBJ2-2, with TRBD2 matching 13 bases. The V gene end was trimmed by 4 bases and the J gene end by 5 bases; junction bases not matched to a gene: 5. The CDR3 contains 16 residues. Germline V gene sequence: CDR1 SGHNT, CDR2 YYREEE (reference sequence). The CDR3 DNA is TGTGCCAGCAGCGAAAGACTAGCGGGGGGTACCGGGGAGCTGTTTTTT. This codes for CASSERLAGGTGELFF.

This rearrangement joins TRBV7-3 to TRBJ2-6; 8 positions agree with TRBD1. After removal of 5 bases from V and 0 bases from J, the junction contained 9 bases not matched to a gene. This CDR3 is 18 amino acids long. CDR1 SGHTA and CDR2 FQGTGA come from the germline V gene. The CDR3 reads CASSNQGARVSGANVLTF. CDR3 DNA: TGTGCCAGCAGCAACCAGGGGGCCCGCGTCTCTGGGGCCAACGTCCTGACTTTC.